This T cell receptor beta chain was documented in a study of post-analysis software for immune sequencing data. Study in general: Clinical courses comprised relapsing-remitting, secondary progressive and progressive-relapsing multiple sclerosis. Study-level points and caveats: Roughly five TRBV segments appeared more often in patients than in controls, and TRBV5-6, TRBV5-1 and TRBV20-1 were among these. Normalized Chao1 diversity in multiple sclerosis patients fell significantly below that of controls.

For this clonotype: Its antigen remains unidentified.

This CDR3 has 14 amino acids. V was clipped by 3 bases and J by 15 bases, with 21 bases between them. Germline CDR1 reads LNHNV; CDR2 reads YYDKDF (reference sequence). Built from TCR beta cDNA, the libraries had unique molecular identifiers in them. A population of 1 to 10 million T cells gave rise to roughly 0.5 million cDNA molecules. MiXCR was run by TCRdb on the PCR reads, yielding one entry per CDR3 protein. The sample records about 540,000 distinct CDR3 sequences, around a third being singletons. The specimen was blood. This sequence joins TRBV15 and TRBJ2-1; D tentatively reads TRBD1 or TRBD2 (5 bases each). This clonotype was obtained from a girl between 2 and 17 years old with multiple sclerosis. CDR3 sequence (DNA): TGTGCCACCAGCAGGGACCAGACTTGGGGGAGTCTGTTCTTC. Amino acids: CATSRDQTWGSLFF.